Sequencing of this T cell receptor beta chain was carried out in a study of blood T cell repertoires in COVID-19. For the study at large: Collection of acute and convalescent COVID-19 samples took place in the United States, Italy and Spain. Nucleic acid was either cDNA or gDNA, and it came from T cells, B-cell-depleted T cells, or PBMCs.

This CDR3 has 17 residues. With V trimmed by 5 bases and J by 8 bases, 12 bases remained unmatched. Germline loops: CDR1 SGHRS, CDR2 YFSETQ. Source study methods: Reference gene primers were amplified, and this amplification served to estimate nucleated cell counts. The data were produced by immunoSEQ multiplex PCR, yet TCRdb's version contains in-frame clones alone and is incomplete. V, J and clone size reflect that table, while D and trimming were determined from the DNA. The table includes roughly 180,000 clones, roughly nine tenths detected once. Sequencing input: peripheral blood. This receptor was identified in a man aged 65-85 years with active or convalescent COVID-19. The J gene is TRBJ2-2, the V gene TRBV5-1; 13 nucleotides line up with TRBD2. The CDR3 coding sequence is TGCGCCAGCAGTTCCGGACTAGCGGGAGCGGCGGCGGGGGAGCTGTTTTTT. As protein: CASSSGLAGAAAGELFF.